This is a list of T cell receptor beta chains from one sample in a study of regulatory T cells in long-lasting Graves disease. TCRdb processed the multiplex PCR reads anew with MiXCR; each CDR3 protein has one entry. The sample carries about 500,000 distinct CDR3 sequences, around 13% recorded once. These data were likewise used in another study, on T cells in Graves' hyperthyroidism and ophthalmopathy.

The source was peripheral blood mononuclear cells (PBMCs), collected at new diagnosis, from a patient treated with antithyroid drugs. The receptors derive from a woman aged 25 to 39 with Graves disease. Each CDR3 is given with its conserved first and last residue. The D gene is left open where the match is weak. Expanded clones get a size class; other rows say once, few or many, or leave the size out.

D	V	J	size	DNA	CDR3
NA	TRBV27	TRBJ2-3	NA	TGTGCCAGCAGTTTATCTGGTCATACGCAGTATTTT	CASSLSGHTQYF
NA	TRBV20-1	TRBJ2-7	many	TGCAGTGCTCGACAGGTCAAGACCTACGAGCAGTACTTC	CSARQVKTYEQYF
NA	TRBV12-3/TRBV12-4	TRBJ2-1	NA	TGTGCCAGCACCCGACCCGGGACTCTTGTTCCTGAGCAGTTCTTC	CASTRPGTLVPEQFF
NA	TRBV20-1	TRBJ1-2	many	TGCAGTGCTATACCGGGACGGAGCTATGGCTACACCTTC	CSAIPGRSYGYTF
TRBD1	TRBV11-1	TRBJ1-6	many	TGTGCCAGCAGCTACGGGACAGGGGACGCTCCCGGCTCCTATAATTCACCCCTCCACTTT	CASSYGTGDAPGSYNSPLHF
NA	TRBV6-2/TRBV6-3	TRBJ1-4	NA	TGTGCCAGCGGGATGGTGAGACAGCATAATGAAAAACTGTTTTTT	CASGMVRQHNEKLFF
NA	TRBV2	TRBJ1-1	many	TGTGCCAGCAGCTCCAGGGGCCCAAAAGCTTTCTTT	CASSSRGPKAFF
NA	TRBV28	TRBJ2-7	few	TGTGCCAGCAGTTCCTTACAGGGCTCCTACGAGCAGTACTTC	CASSSLQGSYEQYF
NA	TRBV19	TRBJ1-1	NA	TGTGCCAGTAGCCCTACCCCGGGTCCATTCTCAGTTGAAGCTTTCTTT	CASSPTPGPFSVEAFF
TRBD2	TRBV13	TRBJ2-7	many	TGTGCCAGCTCTAGCGGGGCTCCCTTGAACGAGCAGTACTTC	CASSSGAPLNEQYF
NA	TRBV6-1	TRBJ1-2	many	TGTGCCAGCAGTCACGGCCGCAGGGAAAATGGCTACACCTTC	CASSHGRRENGYTF
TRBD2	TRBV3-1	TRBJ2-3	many	TGTGCCAGCAGCCAAAACCAAGCGGGAGGGCCCCCCGATACGCAGTATTTT	CASSQNQAGGPPDTQYF
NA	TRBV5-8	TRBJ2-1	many	TGTGCCAGCAGCTTGTGGCCTCAACAGTTCTTC	CASSLWPQQFF
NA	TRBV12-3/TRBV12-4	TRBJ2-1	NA	TGTGCCAGCAGCTTCGACCCTATGGGGTTTACGGAGCAGTTCTTC	CASSFDPMGFTEQFF
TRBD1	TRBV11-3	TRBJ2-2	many	TGTGCCAGCAGCTTTCCTCTCCTATTAGGACAGGGATTCACCGGGGAGCTGTTTTTT	CASSFPLLLGQGFTGELFF
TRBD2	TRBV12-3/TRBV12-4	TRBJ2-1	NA	TGTGCCAGCATTCCGGGACTAGCGACTAATGAGCAGTTCTTC	CASIPGLATNEQFF
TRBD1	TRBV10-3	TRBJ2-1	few	TGTGCCATCAGTATCGTACCGGGACAGGGTTTAGATGAGCAGTTCTTC	CAISIVPGQGLDEQFF
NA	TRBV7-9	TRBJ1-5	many	TGTGCCAGCAGCCCCGCGACAGGTTATAGCAATCAGCCCCAGCATTTT	CASSPATGYSNQPQHF
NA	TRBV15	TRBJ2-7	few	TGTGCCACCAGCTCGGGACACTCCTACGAGCAGTACTTC	CATSSGHSYEQYF
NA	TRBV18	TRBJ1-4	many	TGTGCCAGCTCAAGAGAGTTTAATGAAAAACTGTTTTTT	CASSREFNEKLFF
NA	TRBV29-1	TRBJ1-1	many	TGCAGCACTCGCATCACAGGGATGAACACTGAAGCTTTCTTT	CSTRITGMNTEAFF
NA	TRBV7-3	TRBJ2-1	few	TGTGCCAGCAGCTTCACCGGGACCTCCTACAATGAGCAGTTCTTC	CASSFTGTSYNEQFF